The clone carrying this T cell receptor beta chain was recorded once. Its antigen is not known. PCR was performed using 60 Vbeta and 13 Jbeta primers. Libraries were prepared by immunoSEQ multiplex PCR; TCRdb keeps only in-frame clonotypes and omits some of them. The repertoire holds about 140,000 clones, around 85% seen once, with over 8.5% in the top ten. CDR1 and CDR2 from the germline V gene are SGHVS and FNYEAQ. CDR3 length: 14 amino acids. V lost 0 bases, J lost 6 bases, and 12 bases lay in between. This record belongs to a study of cytomegalovirus exposure and HLA in healthy donors. General observations from the study: V- and J-gene trimming in TCR beta was tied to a missense DCLRE1C variant by an analysis performed later.

The genes are TRBV7-6 and TRBJ2-7; perhaps TRBD2 as D (7 bases). The source is a woman between 50 and 59 years old in good health and CMV-seropositive. The sample comprised PBMCs. CDR3 coding DNA: TGTGCCAGCAGCTTAGCCGGGGGGCCGAGCGAGCAGTACTTC. It codes for CASSLAGGPSEQYF.